The 11 T cell receptor beta chains listed next were all sequenced from one sample in a study of cytomegalovirus exposure and HLA in healthy donors. The PCR used 60 Vbeta and 13 Jbeta primers. Clones were read by immunoSEQ multiplex PCR, and TCRdb kept only the in-frame ones, dropping some. The table has 100,000 to 150,000 clones, roughly 77% seen once. The sequenced material came from PBMCs. These receptors all stem from a man younger than 35 in good health and CMV-seronegative.

In the case of this clone: The junction differs from germline at one of its ends, possibly a read error. The chain links TRBV7-3 to TRBJ1-2; D gene unclear. The germline CDR1 and CDR2 sequences are SGHTA and FQGTGA. CDR3 length: 12 amino acids. The CDR3 here is CASSSRTDTLFF. CDR3 in DNA: TGTGCCAGCAGCTCCCGAACAGATACCCTTTTCTTC.

This sequence joins TRBV9 and TRBJ1-5; a weak D match, TRBD1 (5 bases). The CDR3 runs to 13 residues. Deletions cut 2 bases from V and 7 bases from J, with 10 bases between. Germline V lookup: CDR1 SGDLS, CDR2 YYNGEE. Here the CDR3 DNA reads TGTGCCAGCAGCGTTGGGGGGGGACAGCCCCAGCATTTT. Amino acids: CASSVGGGQPQHF.

This clone showed up just once. The rearrangement uses TRBV5-8 and TRBJ1-4; no reliable D call. From germline, CDR1 is SGHTS and CDR2 YDEGEE. The V and J ends lost 6 bases and 0 bases respectively, with 9 bases between them. The CDR3 covers 14 residues. CDR3 sequence (DNA): TGTGCCAGCACTTTTCGGGCAACTAATGAAAAACTGTTTTTT. Protein product: CASTFRATNEKLFF.

The chain recombines TRBV2 with TRBJ1-5; 10 bases agree with TRBD1. From germline, CDR1 is SNHLY and CDR2 FYNNEI. V shed 5 bases and J 5 bases; nucleotides not matched to a gene: 12. CDR3 length: 17 residues. CDR3 amino acids: CASSPRDRGMGHQPQHF. CDR3 nucleotide sequence: TGTGCCAGCAGTCCCCGGGACAGGGGAATGGGACATCAGCCCCAGCATTTT.

This chain links TRBV9 with TRBJ2-5, with D perhaps matching TRBD2 (6 bases). Germline values: CDR1 SGDLS, CDR2 YYNGEE. The CDR3 length is 13 residues. The V and J ends lost 3 bases and 5 bases respectively, with 11 bases between them. This CDR3 is CASSGGEIETQYF. For the CDR3, the DNA is TGTGCCAGCAGCGGGGGGGAGATTGAGACCCAGTACTTC.

CDR3 nucleotides: TGTGCCAGCGGTGCGGGGTTTAGTTACAATGAGCAGTTCTTC. It is translated as CASGAGFSYNEQFF. This sequence joins TRBV9 and TRBJ2-1; tentatively, D is TRBD2 (6 bases). The CDR3 sequence is 14 residues long. Trimming shortened V by 7 bases and J by 4 bases, and 15 bases separated the two germline ends. Germline V gene data show CDR1 as SGDLS and CDR2 as YYNGEE.

CDR3 loop: CASSPWDIGETQYF. CDR3 coding DNA: TGTGCCAGCAGCCCCTGGGACATAGGAGAGACCCAGTACTTC. The chain carries TRBV11-2 and TRBJ2-5; TRBD1 might be the D (6 bases). The length of the CDR3 is 14 residues. Germline V gene data show CDR1 as SGHAT and CDR2 as FQNNGV. Trimming pared 5 bases from V and 4 bases from J, leaving 14 bases between.

V usage is TRBV19 and J usage is TRBJ1-6, with 8 nucleotides matching TRBD1. This CDR3 has 14 residues. Germline CDR1 reads LNHDA; CDR2 reads SQIVND (reference sequence). The J segment lost 6 bases and the V segment lost 7 bases, leaving 5 bases of the junction unmatched. This CDR3 is CASTYRGSNSPLHF. The CDR3, as DNA: TGTGCCAGTACTTACAGGGGGAGTAATTCACCCCTCCACTTT.

The chain recombines TRBV6-5 with TRBJ2-7; the D is unclear. The CDR3 is 14 amino acids. CDR1 MNHEY and CDR2 SVGAGI come from the germline V gene. The V end lost 0 bases, the J end lost 4 bases, and 10 bases lay between the germline ends. This CDR3 reads CASSYSGRYYEQYF. In DNA form, the CDR3 reads TGTGCCAGCAGTTACTCCGGCAGGTATTACGAGCAGTACTTC.

This sequence joins TRBV7-2 and TRBJ2-5; tentative D call: TRBD2 (6 bases). CDR1 is SGHTA, CDR2 FQGNSA, per germline. This CDR3 region has 13 residues. Trimming shortened V by 1 base and J by 5 bases, and 8 bases separated the two germline ends. The CDR3 loop is CASSLDRGETQYF. DNA for the CDR3: TGTGCCAGCAGCTTAGATCGGGGGGAGACCCAGTACTTC.

This chain uses TRBV6-1 with TRBJ1-3, with 8 bases matching TRBD1. The V gene's germline CDR1 is MNHNS and CDR2 SASEGT. Trimming at V came to 6 bases and at J to 4 bases, leaving 8 bases not matched to a gene. This CDR3 spans 15 amino acids. The CDR3 is CASSLDRGSGNTIYF. CDR3 DNA: TGTGCCAGCAGCCTCGACAGGGGTTCGGGAAACACCATATATTTT.